This is a list of T cell receptor beta chains from one sample in a study of blood T cells in healthy people across ages. TCRdb analysed the 5' RACE reads with MiXCR anew, one entry per CDR3 protein. Seen here are some 1,000,000 distinct CDR3 sequences, about 23% observed once, and the top ten hold less than 0.75%. These data were also filed under a second study, of T cells of mothers and their children.

The specimen was blood. These receptors were taken from a girl aged 2 to 10 in good health. Both conserved end residues are trimmed from each CDR3. Clone size appears in some rows only: once, few, many, or a class for an expanded clone.

clone_size v_call cdr3_aa
few TRBV5-1 ASSLGPAGGPGNYNEQF
few TRBV27 ASSYDRLGANEKLF
NA TRBV20-1 SARRTLTSYEQY
NA TRBV7-2 ASSPGTRSYEQY
NA TRBV4-1 ASSQAKNYEQY
NA TRBV7-9 ASSPSDREKLF
NA TRBV27 ASSSGPWYGYT
NA TRBV5-6 ASSGQGSSGEAF
few TRBV7-2 ASSLGLAGGPGEQF
few TRBV7-2 ASSLEGEGTNH
NA TRBV6-2/TRBV6-3 ASSSQRDLETQY
few TRBV12-3/TRBV12-4 ANSLRVGETQY
NA TRBV6-2/TRBV6-3 ASSYSRLAVIQETQY
few TRBV29-1 SVAMDSVETQY
few TRBV7-9 ASSPGQISYGYT
many TRBV28 ASRQTDQETQY
many TRBV12-3/TRBV12-4 ASSSQGNTEAF
NA TRBV3-1 ASSKLGNEQF
NA TRBV7-3 ASSLRQGQGGEAF
NA TRBV5-1 ASSLALQFYGYT
few TRBV4-1 ASSHDRSYEQY
NA TRBV7-3 ASSPLAGGSSEQY
few TRBV6-6 ASMVPRSSYNEQF
few TRBV28 ASSGLAESNEQF
few TRBV6-2/TRBV6-3 ASSYSSSLSNTEAF
once TRBV28 ASSTFRVRNNQPQH
NA TRBV6-1 ASSLIQYEQY
NA TRBV5-1 ASSSPGQGISETQY
few TRBV7-2 ASSLDPDYEQY
few TRBV5-1 ASSFLGMGSYNEQF
few TRBV9 ASSVGLTAGGELNEQF
NA TRBV4-1 ASSQLTGTTDTQY
few TRBV4-1 ASTPRGFLLFEAF
NA TRBV15 ATSKRDLGNQPQH
many TRBV5-1 ASSLGRNEETQY
few TRBV7-9 ASSSTLWGDGYQNTEAF
NA TRBV9 ASSVEASGGQETQY
NA TRBV12-3/TRBV12-4 ASSFGTSYGYT
few TRBV29-1 SVEVPGQGDETQY
NA TRBV24-1 ATSDPSGASSYNEQF
NA TRBV4-1 ASSLFAGGWNEQF
NA TRBV12-3/TRBV12-4 ASSLGSILYNEQF
NA TRBV5-1 ASSWGLAGDEQY
few TRBV4-3 ASSDRTGDGANVLT
few TRBV6-6 ASSYVGLAGQETQY
many TRBV20-1 SASWLAGGPDEQY
NA TRBV2 AISTLTYEQY
few TRBV15 ATSSSYWVEKDNEQF
few TRBV20-1 SARYPSGQETQY
few TRBV7-9 ASSSGRGQPQH
few TRBV20-1 SAQAGDMNTEAF